This T cell receptor beta chain was documented in a study of cytomegalovirus exposure and HLA in healthy donors. Overall study context: Counted in an early data release were tens of millions of unique TCRs from HLA-typed donors. Findings of the study overall: Immune exposure information available was restricted to CMV serostatus. Reported results showed that the classifier diagnosed cytomegalovirus status with high specificity and sensitivity. Accurate predictions that matched the HLA-A and HLA-B alleles of most subjects were reportedly made from TCR beta sequences.

Germline V gene lookup returns CDR1 LNHNV and CDR2 YYDKDF (reference sequence). The CDR3 runs to 11 residues. Losses at the gene ends were 7 bases for V and 9 bases for J; bases not matched to a gene: 2. The PCR was carried out with 60 Vbeta primers and 13 Jbeta primers. Sequenced by immunoSEQ multiplex PCR; TCRdb stores in-frame clones only, minus some. The sample records around 200,000 clones, roughly four fifths being singletons. With respect to this clone: The antigen is unknown.

The J gene is TRBJ2-1, the V gene TRBV15; 8 bases are shared with TRBD1. Sequenced material: PBMCs. This TCR was sampled from a girl between 10 and 17 years old in good health and CMV-seronegative. The CDR3: CATNQGAEQFF. The CDR3 DNA sequence: TGTGCCACCAATCAGGGGGCTGAGCAGTTCTTC.